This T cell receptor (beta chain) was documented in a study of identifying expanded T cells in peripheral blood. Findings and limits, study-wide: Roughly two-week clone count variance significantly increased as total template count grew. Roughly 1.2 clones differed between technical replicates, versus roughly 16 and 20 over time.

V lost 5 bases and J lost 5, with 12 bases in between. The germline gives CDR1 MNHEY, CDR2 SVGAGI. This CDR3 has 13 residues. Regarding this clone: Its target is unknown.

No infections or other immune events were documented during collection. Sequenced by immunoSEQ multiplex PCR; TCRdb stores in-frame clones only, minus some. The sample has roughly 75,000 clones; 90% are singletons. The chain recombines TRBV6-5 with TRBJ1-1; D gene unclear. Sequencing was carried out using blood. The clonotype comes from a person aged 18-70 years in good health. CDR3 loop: CASSPPGITEAFF. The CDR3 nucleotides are TGTGCCAGCAGTCCCCCGGGAATTACTGAAGCTTTCTTT.